The rows below give T cell receptor beta chains drawn from one sample of a study of T cells in Graves' hyperthyroidism and ophthalmopathy. TCRdb re-called the multiplex PCR reads with MiXCR, one entry per CDR3 protein. Of about 700,000 distinct CDR3 sequences in the sample, 45% are singletons; the top ten hold less than 9.5%. The source material was peripheral blood or thyroid tissue (not recorded which). The receptors here all came from an adult man with Graves' disease, either hyperthyroidism or ophthalmopathy (not recorded which). The CDR3 runs from the conserved cysteine through the conserved F or W. The order of the fields is clone size, D gene, V gene, J gene, CDR3 protein, CDR3 DNA. A D gene is named only where the DNA matches it firmly. The size entry is marked missing in some rows and otherwise reads once, few, many or a size class.

clone size: many; D gene: TRBD1; V gene: TRBV2; J gene: TRBJ1-1; CDR3 protein: CASRPGTVNTEAFF; CDR3 DNA: TGTGCCAGCAGGCCCGGGACAGTGAACACTGAAGCTTTCTTT
clone size: .; D gene: TRBD1; V gene: TRBV5-1; J gene: TRBJ1-1; CDR3 protein: CASSSVPRQGRTEAFF; CDR3 DNA: TGCGCCAGCAGCTCCGTACCTCGACAGGGAAGAACTGAAGCTTTCTTT
clone size: .; D gene: .; V gene: TRBV5-1; J gene: TRBJ2-2; CDR3 protein: CASSFSGPDTGELFF; CDR3 DNA: TGCGCCAGCAGCTTTTCCGGTCCCGACACCGGGGAGCTGTTTTTT
clone size: few; D gene: TRBD2; V gene: TRBV6-5; J gene: TRBJ2-5; CDR3 protein: CASRKTSGAYQETQYF; CDR3 DNA: TGTGCCAGCCGGAAGACTAGCGGAGCCTACCAAGAGACCCAGTACTTC
clone size: many; D gene: TRBD1; V gene: TRBV15; J gene: TRBJ2-7; CDR3 protein: CATSRKDRVDEQYF; CDR3 DNA: TGTGCCACCAGCAGAAAAGACAGGGTTGACGAGCAGTACTTC
clone size: .; D gene: .; V gene: TRBV14; J gene: TRBJ1-4; CDR3 protein: CASSQDSGVGEKLFF; CDR3 DNA: TGTGCCAGCAGCCAAGATTCCGGGGTTGGTGAAAAACTGTTTTTT
clone size: few; D gene: .; V gene: TRBV20-1; J gene: TRBJ1-5; CDR3 protein: CSASREAGLQPQHF; CDR3 DNA: TGCAGTGCTTCAAGGGAGGCAGGGCTTCAGCCCCAGCATTTT
clone size: .; D gene: .; V gene: TRBV29-1; J gene: TRBJ1-5; CDR3 protein: CSVVRTDQHF; CDR3 DNA: TGCAGCGTTGTCCGGACAGACCAGCATTTT
clone size: many; D gene: .; V gene: TRBV7-8; J gene: TRBJ2-7; CDR3 protein: CASSLEAGEIYEQYF; CDR3 DNA: TGTGCCAGCAGCTTAGAGGCAGGGGAAATCTACGAGCAGTACTTC
clone size: once; D gene: TRBD1; V gene: TRBV12-3/TRBV12-4; J gene: TRBJ1-5; CDR3 protein: CASTTGGHQPQHF; CDR3 DNA: TGTGCCAGCACTACAGGGGGACATCAGCCCCAGCATTTT
clone size: many; D gene: TRBD1; V gene: TRBV7-2; J gene: TRBJ2-7; CDR3 protein: CASSPGGRGSWNF; CDR3 DNA: TGTGCCAGCAGCCCAGGGGGACGCGGTAGTTGGAACTTC
clone size: .; D gene: TRBD2; V gene: TRBV29-1; J gene: TRBJ2-5; CDR3 protein: CSVGWRGGIETQYF; CDR3 DNA: TGCAGCGTGGGTTGGCGGGGGGGCATCGAGACCCAGTACTTC
clone size: .; D gene: TRBD1; V gene: TRBV24-1; J gene: TRBJ2-5; CDR3 protein: CATSANRGETQYF; CDR3 DNA: TGTGCCACCAGTGCAAACAGGGGCGAGACCCAGTACTTC
clone size: .; D gene: .; V gene: TRBV15; J gene: TRBJ1-5; CDR3 protein: CATSRDWAEQPQHF; CDR3 DNA: TGTGCCACCAGCAGAGATTGGGCGGAGCAGCCCCAGCATTTT
clone size: many; D gene: .; V gene: TRBV7-8; J gene: TRBJ1-4; CDR3 protein: CASSLSRGEEKLFF; CDR3 DNA: TGTGCCAGCAGCTTAAGTAGGGGAGAGGAAAAACTGTTTTTT
clone size: .; D gene: TRBD1; V gene: TRBV19; J gene: TRBJ1-1; CDR3 protein: CASSAWTGLNTEAFF; CDR3 DNA: TGTGCCAGTAGTGCTTGGACAGGGTTGAACACTGAAGCTTTCTTT
clone size: .; D gene: TRBD1; V gene: TRBV29-1; J gene: TRBJ1-1; CDR3 protein: CSVEDRNSEAFF; CDR3 DNA: TGCAGCGTTGAGGACAGGAACTCTGAAGCTTTCTTT
clone size: .; D gene: .; V gene: TRBV6-6; J gene: TRBJ1-1; CDR3 protein: CASIPQGVSTEAFF; CDR3 DNA: TGTGCCAGCATTCCACAGGGTGTTAGCACTGAAGCTTTCTTT
clone size: .; D gene: .; V gene: TRBV7-9; J gene: TRBJ2-7; CDR3 protein: CASSLAVWDYEQYF; CDR3 DNA: TGTGCCAGCAGCTTAGCAGTGTGGGACTACGAGCAGTACTTC
clone size: many; D gene: .; V gene: TRBV7-2; J gene: TRBJ1-1; CDR3 protein: CASSGGPNTEAFF; CDR3 DNA: TGTGCCAGCAGCGGAGGCCCGAACACTGAAGCTTTCTTT
clone size: .; D gene: .; V gene: TRBV29-1; J gene: TRBJ1-2; CDR3 protein: CSARGGLYGYTF; CDR3 DNA: TGCAGCGCGCGAGGGGGGCTATATGGCTACACCTTC
clone size: .; D gene: TRBD1; V gene: TRBV7-2; J gene: TRBJ1-2; CDR3 protein: CASSEGTGHYGYTF; CDR3 DNA: TGTGCCAGCAGCGAGGGGACAGGGCACTATGGCTACACCTTC